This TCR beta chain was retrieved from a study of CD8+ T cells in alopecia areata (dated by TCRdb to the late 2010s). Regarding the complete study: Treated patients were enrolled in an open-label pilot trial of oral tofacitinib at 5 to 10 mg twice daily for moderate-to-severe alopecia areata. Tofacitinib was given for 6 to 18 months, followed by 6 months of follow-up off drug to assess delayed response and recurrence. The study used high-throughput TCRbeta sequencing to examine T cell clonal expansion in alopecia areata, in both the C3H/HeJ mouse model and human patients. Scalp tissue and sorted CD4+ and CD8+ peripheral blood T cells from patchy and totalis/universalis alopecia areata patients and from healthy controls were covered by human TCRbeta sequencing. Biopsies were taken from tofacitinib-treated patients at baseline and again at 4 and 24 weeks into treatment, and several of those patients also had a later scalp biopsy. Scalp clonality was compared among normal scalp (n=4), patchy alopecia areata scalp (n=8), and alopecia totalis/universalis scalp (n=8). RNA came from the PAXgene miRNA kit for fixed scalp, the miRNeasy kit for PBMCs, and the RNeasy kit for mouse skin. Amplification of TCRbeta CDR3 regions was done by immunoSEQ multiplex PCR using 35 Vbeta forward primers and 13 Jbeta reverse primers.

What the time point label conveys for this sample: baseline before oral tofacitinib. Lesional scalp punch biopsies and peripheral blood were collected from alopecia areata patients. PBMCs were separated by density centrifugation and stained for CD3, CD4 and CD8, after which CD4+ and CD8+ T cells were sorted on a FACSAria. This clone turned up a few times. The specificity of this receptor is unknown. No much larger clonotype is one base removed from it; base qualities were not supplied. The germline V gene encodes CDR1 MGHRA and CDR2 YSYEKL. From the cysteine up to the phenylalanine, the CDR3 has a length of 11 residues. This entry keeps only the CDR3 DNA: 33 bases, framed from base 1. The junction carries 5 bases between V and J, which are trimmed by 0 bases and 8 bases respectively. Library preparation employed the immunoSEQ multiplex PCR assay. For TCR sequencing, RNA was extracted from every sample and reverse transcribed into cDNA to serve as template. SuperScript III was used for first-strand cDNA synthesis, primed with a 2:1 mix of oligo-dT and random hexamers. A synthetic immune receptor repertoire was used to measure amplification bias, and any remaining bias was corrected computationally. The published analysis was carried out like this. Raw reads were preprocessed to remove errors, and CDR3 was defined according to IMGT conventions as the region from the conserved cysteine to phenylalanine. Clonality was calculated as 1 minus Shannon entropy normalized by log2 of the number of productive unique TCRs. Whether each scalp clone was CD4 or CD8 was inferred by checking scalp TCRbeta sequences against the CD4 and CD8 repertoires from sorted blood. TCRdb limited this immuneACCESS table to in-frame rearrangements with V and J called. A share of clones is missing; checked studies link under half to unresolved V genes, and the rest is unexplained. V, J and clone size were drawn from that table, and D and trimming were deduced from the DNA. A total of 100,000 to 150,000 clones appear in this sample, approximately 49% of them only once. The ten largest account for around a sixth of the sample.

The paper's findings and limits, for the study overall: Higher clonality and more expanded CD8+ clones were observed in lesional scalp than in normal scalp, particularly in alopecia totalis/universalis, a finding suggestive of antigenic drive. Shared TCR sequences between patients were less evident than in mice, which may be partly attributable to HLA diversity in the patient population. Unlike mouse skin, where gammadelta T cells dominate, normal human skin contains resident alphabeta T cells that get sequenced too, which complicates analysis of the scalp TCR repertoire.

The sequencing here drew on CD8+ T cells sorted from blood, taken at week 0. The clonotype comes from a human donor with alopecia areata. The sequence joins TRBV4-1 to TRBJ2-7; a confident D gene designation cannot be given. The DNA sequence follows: TGCGCCAGCAGCCAAGAGGGGAAGCAGTACTTC. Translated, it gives CASSQEGKQYF.